This T cell receptor beta chain is drawn from a study of CD8+ T cells in alopecia areata. Overall study context: Treated patients were dosed with oral tofacitinib, taking 5 to 10 mg twice daily.

CDR3 size: 13 residues. The V end lost 0 bases, the J end lost 5 bases, and 6 bases lay between the germline ends. CDR1 SGHRS and CDR2 YFSETQ come from the germline V gene. RNA, once extracted, was reverse transcribed into cDNA for use as the sequencing template. Assay: immunoSEQ multiplex PCR; the TCRdb copy retains only in-frame clones and omits some. This table holds some 170,000 clones, roughly 66% found once. Lesional scalp tissue (obtained by punch biopsy) and peripheral blood were collected from alopecia areata patients. Sequencing used CD8+ T cells sorted from blood, obtained at week 0. This rearrangement joins TRBV5-1 to TRBJ2-1; the D is unclear. This receptor was identified in a human donor with alopecia areata. CDR3 DNA: TGCGCCAGCAGCTTGGCACCCCACAATGAGCAGTTCTTC. Its translation: CASSLAPHNEQFF.